These 4 T cell receptor beta chains share one sample of origin, sequenced in a study of blood T cells in healthy people across ages. Alongside a J-beta primer mix, a sample-barcoded 5' primer served in a second PCR lasting roughly 6 to 11 cycles. One entry per CDR3 protein, called by TCRdb with MiXCR from the 5' RACE reads. The profile covers about 1.6 million distinct CDR3 sequences, with almost 35% appearing a single time and around 11% taken by the ten largest. Sequencing was carried out using blood. The receptors come from a woman aged 25 to 45 in good health.

The chain has TRBV20-1 and TRBJ2-1, with 9 bases aligning to TRBD1. Germline V gene sequence: CDR1 DFQATT, CDR2 SNEGSKA (reference sequence). V lost 4 bases, J lost 3 bases, and 7 bases stayed unmatched. This CDR3 comprises 15 residues. The CDR3 nucleotides read TGCAGTGCTATGGGGGGGACAGGGAGCTACAATGAGCAGTTCTTC. Translating gives CSAMGGTGSYNEQFF.

V and J are TRBV7-9 and TRBJ2-7, with D perhaps matching TRBD2 (5 bases). Germline values: CDR1 SEHNR, CDR2 FQNEAQ (reference sequence). This CDR3 spans 15 amino acids. Between the trimmed V and J ends, which lost 2 bases and 1 base, there was a span of 12 bases. This CDR3 reads CASSLQADWSYEQYF. CDR3 sequence (DNA): TGTGCCAGCAGCTTACAAGCGGACTGGTCCTACGAGCAGTACTTC.

The J gene is TRBJ2-1, the V gene TRBV2, with D possibly being TRBD2 (6 bases). V was trimmed by 11 bases and J by 13 bases, leaving 18 bases between them. The CDR3 length is 11 residues. The germline CDR1 and CDR2 sequences are SNHLY and FYNNEI. Written as DNA, the CDR3 is TGTGCCGGGACTGGAGGGGAGACCCAGTTCTTC. This translates into CAGTGGETQFF.

The chain joins TRBV11-2 to TRBJ1-3; D remains unclear. CDR1 and CDR2 (germline): SGHAT, FQNNGV. Trimming left V 3 bases short and J 1 base short, with 10 bases between. The CDR3 is made up of 15 amino acids. The DNA for the CDR3 is TGTGCCAGCAGCTTCGGGCAGATGTCTGGAAACACCATATATTTT. It is translated as CASSFGQMSGNTIYF.